The clone carrying this T cell receptor (beta chain) was seen a handful of times. Its antigen remains unknown. These data originate in a study of cytomegalovirus exposure and HLA in healthy donors. Findings and limits, study-wide: A list of around 150 TCR beta chains associated with cytomegalovirus was given. Because they were indistinguishable, some V segments, including TRBV6-2 and TRBV6-3, were excluded. A later analysis linked a missense variant in DCLRE1C to the trimming of TCR beta V and J genes.

The V gene's germline CDR1 is SGHTA and CDR2 FQGNSA. The CDR3 extends over 15 amino acids. The V gene end was trimmed by 4 bases and the J gene end by 6 bases; junction bases not matched to a gene: 7. The PCR had 60 Vbeta and 13 Jbeta primers. Sequencing was performed with immunoSEQ multiplex PCR; in TCRdb, only in-frame clones are kept and a portion is missing. The sample records 77,000 or so clones, 78% being singletons. Source material: PBMCs. The chain is built from TRBV7-2 and TRBJ2-1; 9 positions agree with TRBD1. The clonotype comes from a man aged 35 to 55 in good health and CMV-seronegative. CDR3: CASSYRTGATNEQFF. The CDR3 DNA reads TGTGCCAGCAGCTACCGGACAGGGGCGACCAATGAGCAGTTCTTC.